Presented here are 21 T cell receptor beta chains from one specimen sequenced in a study of cytomegalovirus exposure and HLA in healthy donors. Primers included in the PCR were 60 Vbeta and 13 Jbeta primers. Method: immunoSEQ multiplex PCR; TCRdb's copy keeps in-frame clones and lacks some. The sample lists approximately 140,000 clones, around 80% seen once, with nearly 7% in the top ten. The sample comprised PBMCs. The receptors come from a middle-aged man in good health and CMV-seropositive.

CDR3 bases: TGCAGCGTTGAGGTTACAGGGTCTGAGCAGTTCTTC. Protein product: CSVEVTGSEQFF. This rearrangement joins TRBV29-1 to TRBJ2-1, with D possibly matching TRBD1 (6 bases). CDR3 length equals 12 residues. Per the germline V gene, CDR1 is SQVTM and CDR2 is ANQGSEA. Trimming took 3 bases from V and 9 from J, leaving 12 bases between them.

The chain links TRBV15 to TRBJ2-1, with D possibly TRBD2 on 5 matching bases. The CDR3 length is 15 residues. Deletions cut 4 bases from V and 10 bases from J, with 20 bases between. In germline, CDR1 is LNHNV, CDR2 YYDKDF (reference sequence). The CDR3 bases are TGTGCCACCAGCACTCGAGCGGTGGTTGGCTCGGAGCAGTTCTTC. Encoded protein: CATSTRAVVGSEQFF.

This clone was seen just once. The genes are TRBV15 and TRBJ1-1; D not certain. Per germline, CDR1 LNHNV and CDR2 YYDKDF (reference sequence). V lost 0 bases and J 1 base, leaving 9 bases between the germline ends. The CDR3 has 15 residues. CDR3 DNA sequence: TGTGCCACCAGCAGAGATCGGTCAGGGAACACTGAAGCTTTCTTT. It is translated as CATSRDRSGNTEAFF.

The chain combines TRBV6-5 with TRBJ2-1, with D possibly being TRBD2 (6 bases). This CDR3 is 14 amino acids long. Trimming removed 7 bases at V and 0 bases at J, with 10 bases between. Germline-derived CDR1 and CDR2 are MNHEY and SVGAGI. CDR3 nucleotides: TGTGCCAGCACGGCGGGGACCTCCTACAATGAGCAGTTCTTC. Translation gives CASTAGTSYNEQFF.

The V gene is TRBV2, the J gene TRBJ1-1, with D unclear. The CDR3 totals 12 residues. V lost 5 bases and J 0 bases, leaving 4 bases between the germline ends. Per germline, CDR1 SNHLY and CDR2 FYNNEI. The CDR3 DNA reads as TGTGCCAGCAGTTACATGAACACTGAAGCTTTCTTT. It codes for CASSYMNTEAFF.

The J gene is TRBJ1-3, the V gene TRBV30; 7 positions agree with TRBD1. Germline V CDR1 and CDR2: GTSNPN, SVGIG (reference sequence). CDR3 length: 11 amino acids. Here the CDR3 reads CARDSGNTIYF. The CDR3 coding sequence is TGTGCTCGGGACAGCGGAAACACCATATATTTT.

V gene TRBV28 combines with J gene TRBJ1-3; weak D call: TRBD1 (6 bases). Trimming pared 1 base from V and 4 bases from J, leaving 14 bases between. The germline CDR1 and CDR2 sequences are MDHEN and SYDVKM. This CDR3 has 16 residues. The CDR3 DNA reads as TGTGCCAGCAGTTTATTGGGGGCGCTAACCGGAAACACCATATATTTT. Its translation: CASSLLGALTGNTIYF.

The V call is TRBV4-2, the J call TRBJ1-3, with D unclear. This CDR3 comprises 16 residues. Trimming pared 2 bases from V and 0 bases from J, leaving 11 bases between. Germline loops: CDR1 LGHNA, CDR2 YNFKEQ. In DNA, the CDR3 is TGTGCCAGCAGCCAAAGGGAGGTTCCCTCTGGAAACACCATATATTTT. Protein: CASSQREVPSGNTIYF.

V usage is TRBV5-1 and J usage is TRBJ2-5; perhaps TRBD2 as D (5 bases). Germline V CDR1 and CDR2: SGHRS, YFSETQ. The CDR3 extends over 13 amino acids. Between the trimmed V and J ends, which lost 0 bases and 4 bases, there was a span of 7 bases. As DNA, the CDR3 is TGCGCCAGCAGCTTGGGGACTGCAGAGACCCAGTACTTC. It codes for CASSLGTAETQYF.

CDR3 DNA: TGTGCCAGCAGGCCCGGGACAGGGGGCTCTGCAGATACGCAGTATTTT. It encodes CASRPGTGGSADTQYF. The rearrangement joins TRBV5-4 to TRBJ2-3; 12 nucleotides align to TRBD1. The CDR3 sequence is 16 residues long. Germline CDR1 reads SGHNT; CDR2 reads YYREEE (reference sequence). Losses at the gene ends were 5 bases for V and 4 bases for J; bases not matched to a gene: 8.

V usage is TRBV9 and J usage is TRBJ2-3, with 9 positions matching TRBD1. CDR1 is SGDLS, CDR2 YYNGEE, per germline. V trimming: 1 base; J trimming: 5 bases; junction bases outside the gene matches: 8. The CDR3 is 16 residues long. CDR3 amino acids: CASSVSPGQGQDTQYF. As DNA, the CDR3 is TGTGCCAGCAGCGTAAGCCCCGGACAGGGGCAAGATACGCAGTATTTT.

The CDR3 protein is CASSLAGSGGYEQYF. DNA of the CDR3: TGTGCCAGCAGCTTGGCAGGCTCGGGGGGCTACGAGCAGTACTTC. The rearrangement uses TRBV5-5 and TRBJ2-7, with 7 bases matching TRBD2. Germline lookup yields CDR1 SGHKS and CDR2 YYEKEE (reference sequence). The CDR3 is made up of 15 amino acids. J was trimmed by 3 bases and V by 0 bases; bases with no gene match: 6.

V is TRBV9 and J is TRBJ1-1; 7 bases map to TRBD1. The V gene's germline CDR1 is SGDLS and CDR2 YYNGEE. The CDR3 has 14 residues. The junction had 8 bases not matched to a gene; V was cut back by 3 bases and J by 6 bases. The CDR3 DNA reads as TGTGCCAGCAGCGCTGGGACAGCGGGTGCTGAAGCTTTCTTT. Residues: CASSAGTAGAEAFF.

The genes are TRBV6-5 and TRBJ2-1; 10 nucleotides line up with TRBD1. V gave up 2 bases and J gave up 4 bases; unmatched junction bases: 5. CDR1 MNHEY and CDR2 SVGAGI come from the germline V gene. CDR3 size: 16 residues. The CDR3 spells CASSYTWGQGYNEQFF. DNA of the CDR3: TGTGCCAGCAGTTACACCTGGGGACAGGGGTACAATGAGCAGTTCTTC.

This clone was seen a handful of times. The chain recombines TRBV4-1 with TRBJ2-3; possibly TRBD1 for D (5 bases). The CDR3 has 13 amino acids. Trimming pared 0 bases from V and 5 bases from J, leaving 6 bases between. Germline CDR1 and CDR2: MGHRA and YSYEKL. The CDR3 protein is CASSQEQGDTQYF. For the CDR3, the DNA is TGCGCCAGCAGCCAAGAGCAGGGAGATACGCAGTATTTT.

This chain connects TRBV27 to TRBJ2-3; TRBD1 might be the D (6 bases). The CDR3 length is 15 residues. V lost 9 bases, J lost 2 bases, and 18 bases lay in between. Per the germline V gene, CDR1 is MNHEY and CDR2 is SMNVEV (reference sequence). CDR3: CASSPKGVPTDTQYF. The CDR3 DNA reads as TGTGCCAGTTCCCCCAAGGGGGTGCCCACAGATACGCAGTATTTT.

The chain couples TRBV2 to TRBJ2-5; 11 bases agree with TRBD2. The ends lost 3 bases at V and 4 bases at J; junction bases unmatched: 7. CDR1 is SNHLY, CDR2 FYNNEI, per germline. The CDR3 is 16 amino acids. The CDR3 loop reads CASSDPASGRLETQYF. For the CDR3, the DNA is TGTGCCAGCAGTGATCCAGCTAGCGGGAGGTTAGAGACCCAGTACTTC. Complete variable domain (other parts from reference TRBV2 and TRBJ2-5): EPEVTQTPSHQVTQMGQEVILRCVPISNHLYFYWYRQILGQKVEFLVSFYNNEISEKSEIFDDQFSVERPDGSNFTLKIRSTKLEDSAMYFCASSDPASGRLETQYFGPGTRLLVL.

The chain employs TRBV29-1 and TRBJ2-7, with 9 bases lining up with TRBD2. This CDR3 region has 14 residues. Germline loops: CDR1 SQVTM, CDR2 ANQGSEA. V lost 6 bases, J lost 0 bases, and 6 bases stayed unmatched. The CDR3 coding sequence is TGCAGCGTCCTTAGCGGGGGCAACTCCTACGAGCAGTACTTC. Its translation: CSVLSGGNSYEQYF.

V and J are TRBV7-8 and TRBJ2-3; 7 bases align to TRBD1. This CDR3 is built from 16 residues. V lost 2 bases, J lost 6 bases, and 11 bases stayed unmatched. Germline V gene sequence: CDR1 SGHVS, CDR2 FQNEAQ. The CDR3 nucleotides are TGTGCCAGCAGCTTATCTTGGACAGGATCTGCCGATACGCAGTATTTT. Encoded protein: CASSLSWTGSADTQYF.

This rearrangement joins TRBV6-5 to TRBJ2-1; 10 bases are a match to TRBD1. The germline CDR1 and CDR2 sequences are MNHEY and SVGAGI. The CDR3 extends over 14 amino acids. V lost 6 bases, J lost 7 bases, and 6 bases stayed unmatched. Here the CDR3 reads CASRPGQGWNEQFF. The CDR3, as DNA: TGTGCCAGCAGGCCGGGACAGGGGTGGAATGAGCAGTTCTTC.

This rearrangement joins TRBV2 to TRBJ1-5; 7 bases map to TRBD1. The CDR3 length is 13 residues. The V gene's germline CDR1 is SNHLY and CDR2 FYNNEI. With 6 bases clipped from V and 5 bases from J, the junction kept 4 bases outside the gene matches. The CDR3 DNA follows: TGTGCCAGCAGGACAGGGTTGGATCAGCCCCAGCATTTT. Residues: CASRTGLDQPQHF.